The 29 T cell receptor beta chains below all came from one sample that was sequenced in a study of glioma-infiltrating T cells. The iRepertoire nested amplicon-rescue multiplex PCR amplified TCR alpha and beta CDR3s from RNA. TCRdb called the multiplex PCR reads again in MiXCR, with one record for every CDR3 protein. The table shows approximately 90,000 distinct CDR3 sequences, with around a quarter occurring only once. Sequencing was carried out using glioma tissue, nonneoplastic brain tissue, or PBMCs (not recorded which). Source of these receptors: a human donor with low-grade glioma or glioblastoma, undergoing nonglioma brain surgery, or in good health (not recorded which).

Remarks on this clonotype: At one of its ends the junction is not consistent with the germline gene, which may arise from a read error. The CDR3 nucleotides read TGTGCCAGCAGCCTAACCATCTCTGGGGCCAACGTCCTGGCTTTC. The encoded protein is CASSLTISGANVLAF. V is TRBV7-9 and J is TRBJ2-6, with D possibly matching TRBD1 (5 bases). Germline V gives CDR1 SEHNR, CDR2 FQNEAQ (reference sequence). This CDR3 is 15 amino acids long.

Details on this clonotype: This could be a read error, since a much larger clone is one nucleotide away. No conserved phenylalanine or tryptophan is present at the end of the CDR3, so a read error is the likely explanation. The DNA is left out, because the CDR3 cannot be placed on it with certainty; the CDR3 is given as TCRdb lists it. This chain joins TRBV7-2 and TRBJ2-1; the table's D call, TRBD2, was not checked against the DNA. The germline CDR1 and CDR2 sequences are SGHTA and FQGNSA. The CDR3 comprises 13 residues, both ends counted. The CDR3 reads CASSLGLAGDLFL.

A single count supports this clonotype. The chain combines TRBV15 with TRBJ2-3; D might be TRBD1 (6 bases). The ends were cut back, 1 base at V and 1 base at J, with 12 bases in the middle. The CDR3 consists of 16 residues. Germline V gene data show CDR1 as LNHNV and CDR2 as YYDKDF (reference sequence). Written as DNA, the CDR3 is TGTGCCACCAGCAGAGTGGGACACCAAGGCACAGATACGCAGTATTTT. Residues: CATSRVGHQGTDTQYF.

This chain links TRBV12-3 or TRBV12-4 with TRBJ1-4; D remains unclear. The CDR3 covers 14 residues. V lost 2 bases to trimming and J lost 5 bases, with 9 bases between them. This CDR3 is CASSLRTLNEKLFF. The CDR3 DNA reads TGTGCCAGCAGTTTAAGAACCTTAAATGAAAAACTGTTTTTT.

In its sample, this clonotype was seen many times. The CDR3 DNA sequence: TGCAGTGCTAGCGAACAGGGTACTAACTATGGCTACACCTTC. It codes for CSASEQGTNYGYTF. The genes are TRBV20-1 and TRBJ1-2; tentatively, D is TRBD1 (6 bases). With 3 bases removed from V and 0 bases from J, the gap between germline ends came to 11 bases. The germline gives CDR1 DFQATT, CDR2 SNEGSKA (reference sequence). The CDR3 is 14 residues long.

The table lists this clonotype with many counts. This CDR3 reads CASSQLEPYEQYF. In nucleotides, the CDR3 is TGCGCCAGCAGCCAATTGGAACCCTACGAGCAGTACTTC. This chain connects TRBV4-1 to TRBJ2-7; D not certain. CDR1 is MGHRA and CDR2 is YSYEKL in the germline V gene. The CDR3 length is 13 residues. The V end was cut by 2 bases, the J end by 2 bases, with 7 bases between.

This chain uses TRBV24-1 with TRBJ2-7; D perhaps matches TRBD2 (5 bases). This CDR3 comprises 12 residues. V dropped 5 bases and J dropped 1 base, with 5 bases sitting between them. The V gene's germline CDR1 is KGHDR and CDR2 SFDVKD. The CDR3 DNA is TGTGCCACCAGTGGGAGGTCCTACGAGCAGTACTTC. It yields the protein CATSGRSYEQYF.

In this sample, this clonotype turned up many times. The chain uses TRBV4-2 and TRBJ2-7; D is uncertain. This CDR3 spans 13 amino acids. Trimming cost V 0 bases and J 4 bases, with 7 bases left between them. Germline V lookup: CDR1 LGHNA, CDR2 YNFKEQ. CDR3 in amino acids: CASSQDTEYEQYF. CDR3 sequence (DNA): TGTGCCAGCAGCCAAGATACGGAATACGAGCAGTACTTC.

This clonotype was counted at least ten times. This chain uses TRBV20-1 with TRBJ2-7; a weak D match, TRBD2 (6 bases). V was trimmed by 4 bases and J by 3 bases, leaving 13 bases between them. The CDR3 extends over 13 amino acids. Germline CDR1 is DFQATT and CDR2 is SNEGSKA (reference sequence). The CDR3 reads CSAIGGTGYEQYF. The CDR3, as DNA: TGCAGTGCTATAGGAGGGACCGGCTACGAGCAGTACTTC.

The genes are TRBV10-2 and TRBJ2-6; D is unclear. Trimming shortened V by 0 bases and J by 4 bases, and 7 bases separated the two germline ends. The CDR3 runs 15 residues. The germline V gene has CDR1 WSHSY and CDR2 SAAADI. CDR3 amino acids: CASSESSGGANVLTF. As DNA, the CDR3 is TGCGCCAGCAGTGAGTCGAGTGGAGGGGCCAACGTCCTGACTTTC.

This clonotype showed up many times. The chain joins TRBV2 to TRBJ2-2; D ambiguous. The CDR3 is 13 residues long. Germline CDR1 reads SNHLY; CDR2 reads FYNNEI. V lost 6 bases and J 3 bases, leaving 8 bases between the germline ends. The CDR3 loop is CASRRSYTGELFF. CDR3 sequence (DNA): TGTGCCAGCAGGAGGTCCTACACCGGGGAGCTGTTTTTT.

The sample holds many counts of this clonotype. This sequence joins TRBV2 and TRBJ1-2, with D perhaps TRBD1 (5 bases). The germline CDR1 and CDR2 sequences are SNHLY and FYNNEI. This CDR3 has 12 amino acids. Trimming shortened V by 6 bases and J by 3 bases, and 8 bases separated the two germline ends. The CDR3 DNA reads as TGTGCCAGCAGCAAGACAGACTATGGCTACACCTTC. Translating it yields CASSKTDYGYTF.

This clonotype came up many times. The CDR3 loop is CASSQDRGYETQYF. The CDR3 bases are TGTGCCAGCAGCCAAGATCGGGGATACGAGACCCAGTACTTC. The chain has TRBV4-2 and TRBJ2-5, with D possibly TRBD2 on 5 matching bases. CDR1 and CDR2 from the germline V gene are LGHNA and YNFKEQ. V dropped 0 bases and J dropped 5 bases, with 10 bases sitting between them. This CDR3 spans 14 amino acids.

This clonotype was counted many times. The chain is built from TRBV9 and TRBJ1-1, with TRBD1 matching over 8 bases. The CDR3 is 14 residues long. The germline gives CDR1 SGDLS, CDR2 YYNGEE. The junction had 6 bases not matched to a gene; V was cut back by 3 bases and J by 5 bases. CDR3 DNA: TGTGCCAGCAGCGGAAGGACAGGGAGGACTGAAGCTTTCTTT. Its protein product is CASSGRTGRTEAFF.

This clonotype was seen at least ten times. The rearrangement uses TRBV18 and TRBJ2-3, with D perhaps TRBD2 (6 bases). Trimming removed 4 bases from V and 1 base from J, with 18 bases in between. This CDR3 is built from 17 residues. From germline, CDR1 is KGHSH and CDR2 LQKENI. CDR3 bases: TGTGCCAGCTCACTCGGGAGTATAGGGTCCGGCACAGATACGCAGTATTTT. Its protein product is CASSLGSIGSGTDTQYF.

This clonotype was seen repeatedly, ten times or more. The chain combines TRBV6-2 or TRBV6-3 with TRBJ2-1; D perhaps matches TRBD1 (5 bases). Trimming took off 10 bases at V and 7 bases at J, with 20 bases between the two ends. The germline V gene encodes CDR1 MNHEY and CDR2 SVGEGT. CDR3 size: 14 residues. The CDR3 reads CAIRDSARFNEQFF. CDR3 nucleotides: TGTGCCATCAGGGATTCAGCGCGGTTTAATGAGCAGTTCTTC.

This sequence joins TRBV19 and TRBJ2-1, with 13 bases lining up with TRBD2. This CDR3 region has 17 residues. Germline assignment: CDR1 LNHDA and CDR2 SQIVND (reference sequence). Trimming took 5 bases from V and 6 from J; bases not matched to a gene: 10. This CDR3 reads CASSPRTSGRGVNEQFF. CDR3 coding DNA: TGTGCCAGTAGTCCGCGGACTAGCGGGAGAGGGGTCAATGAGCAGTTCTTC.

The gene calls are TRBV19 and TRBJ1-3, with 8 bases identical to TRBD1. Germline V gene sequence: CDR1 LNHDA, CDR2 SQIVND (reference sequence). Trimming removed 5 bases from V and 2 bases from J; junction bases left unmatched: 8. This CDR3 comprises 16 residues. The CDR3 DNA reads TGTGCCAGTAGTGCAGACAGGGGACAGCCTGGAAACACCATATATTTT. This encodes CASSADRGQPGNTIYF.

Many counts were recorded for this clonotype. Here the CDR3 DNA reads TGTGCCACCAGCAGAGACGCAGGCAGGAATTCACCCCTCCACTTT. Translation gives CATSRDAGRNSPLHF. This chain uses TRBV15 with TRBJ1-6; D gene uncertain. V gave up 0 bases and J gave up 7 bases, with 10 bases separating them. The CDR3 spans 15 residues. Germline CDR1 and CDR2: LNHNV and YYDKDF (reference sequence).

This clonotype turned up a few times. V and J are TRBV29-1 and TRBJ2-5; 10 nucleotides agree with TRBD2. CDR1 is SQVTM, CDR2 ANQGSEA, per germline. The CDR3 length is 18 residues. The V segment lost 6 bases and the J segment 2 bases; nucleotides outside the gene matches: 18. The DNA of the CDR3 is TGCAGCGTCGCTGGGACTAGCGAGCCGTCTTACCTTCAAGAGACCCAGTACTTC. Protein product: CSVAGTSEPSYLQETQYF.

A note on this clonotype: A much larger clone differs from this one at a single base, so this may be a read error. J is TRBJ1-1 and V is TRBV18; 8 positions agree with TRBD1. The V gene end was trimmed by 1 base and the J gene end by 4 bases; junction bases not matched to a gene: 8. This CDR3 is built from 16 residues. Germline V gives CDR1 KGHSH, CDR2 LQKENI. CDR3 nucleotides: TGTGCCAGCTCACCACAGGGACAGGAGGTACCCACTGAAGCTTTCTTT. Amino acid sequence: CASSPQGQEVPTEAFF.

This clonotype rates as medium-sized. CDR3 in DNA: TGTGCCAGCAGTCCCCGTGGGGGTAAGAACACTGAAGCTTTCTTT. Its protein product is CASSPRGGKNTEAFF. The chain is built from TRBV27 and TRBJ1-1; TRBD1 is a possible D gene (5 bases). CDR1 and CDR2 from the germline V gene are MNHEY and SMNVEV (reference sequence). Between the trimmed V and J ends, which lost 5 bases and 1 base, there was a span of 14 bases. CDR3 length: 15 amino acids.

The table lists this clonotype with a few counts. This CDR3 is CASSSWTGYEQYF. DNA of the CDR3: TGTGCCAGCAGCTCCTGGACAGGGTACGAGCAGTACTTC. The V call is TRBV7-2, the J call TRBJ2-7; 8 nucleotides agree with TRBD1. CDR3 length: 13 amino acids. The V gene's germline CDR1 is SGHTA and CDR2 FQGNSA. V gave up 4 bases and J gave up 4 bases; unmatched junction bases: 3.

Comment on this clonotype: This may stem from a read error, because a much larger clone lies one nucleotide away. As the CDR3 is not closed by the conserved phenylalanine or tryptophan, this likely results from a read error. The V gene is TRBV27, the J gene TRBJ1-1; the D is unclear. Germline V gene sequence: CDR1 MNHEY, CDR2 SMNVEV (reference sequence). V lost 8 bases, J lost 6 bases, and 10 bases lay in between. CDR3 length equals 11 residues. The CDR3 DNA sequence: TGTGCCAGCGGGGATCCCCCTGAAGCTTTCCTT. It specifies CASGDPPEAFL.

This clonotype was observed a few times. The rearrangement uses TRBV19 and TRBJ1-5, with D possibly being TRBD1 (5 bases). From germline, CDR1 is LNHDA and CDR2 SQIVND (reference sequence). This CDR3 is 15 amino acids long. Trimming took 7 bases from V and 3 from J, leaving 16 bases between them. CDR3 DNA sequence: TGTGCCAGTATGCGCGGAGGGGTGAACAATCAGCCCCAGCATTTT. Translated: CASMRGGVNNQPQHF.

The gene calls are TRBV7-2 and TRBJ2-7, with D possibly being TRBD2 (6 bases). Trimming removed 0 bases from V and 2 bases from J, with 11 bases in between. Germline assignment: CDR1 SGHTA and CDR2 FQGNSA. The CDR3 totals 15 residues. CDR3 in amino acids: CASSLAAGRAYEQYF. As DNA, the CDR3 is TGTGCCAGCAGCTTAGCAGCGGGCAGGGCCTACGAGCAGTACTTC.

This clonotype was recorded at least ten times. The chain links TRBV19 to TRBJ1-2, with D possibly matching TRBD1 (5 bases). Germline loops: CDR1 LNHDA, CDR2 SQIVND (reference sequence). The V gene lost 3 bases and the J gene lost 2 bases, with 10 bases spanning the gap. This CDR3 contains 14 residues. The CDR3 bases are TGTGCCAGTAGTATCTCACGGGGGAACTATGGCTACACCTTC. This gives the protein CASSISRGNYGYTF.

The CDR3 DNA is TGCAGCGTTAAACGAACAGGGGGGCGGACTGAAGCTTTCTTT. As protein: CSVKRTGGRTEAFF. The chain recombines TRBV29-1 with TRBJ1-1; TRBD1 agrees at 8 bases. After removal of 5 bases from V and 5 bases from J, the junction contained 10 bases not matched to a gene. The CDR3 totals 14 residues. CDR1 and CDR2 from the germline V gene are SQVTM and ANQGSEA.

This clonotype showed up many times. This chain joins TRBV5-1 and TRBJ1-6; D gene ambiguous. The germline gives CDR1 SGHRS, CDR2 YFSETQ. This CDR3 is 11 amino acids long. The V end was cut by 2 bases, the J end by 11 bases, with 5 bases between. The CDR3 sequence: CASSFLAPLHF. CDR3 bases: TGCGCCAGCAGCTTTCTGGCACCCCTCCACTTT.